This TCR beta chain was sequenced during a study of vaccination and CD4 T cells after COVID-19. For the study at large: Those taking part got two shots of either the BNT162b2 or the mRNA-1273 vaccine. Overlapping spike peptides from SARS-CoV-2, HCoV-NL63, HCoV-OC43 and HCoV-229E served to stimulate the cells.

Turning to this clonotype: The target antigen is unknown.

The Oncomine TCR Beta short-read assay was applied to DNA of cultured CD4+ T cells. TCRdb called the PCR reads again in MiXCR, with one record for every CDR3 protein. The sample has about 20,000 distinct CDR3 sequences; 47% are singletons. Treatment indicated: roughly 11-day PBMC culture with coronavirus spike peptide pools or control peptides (ViraFEST assay). Sequences were derived from CD4+ T cells from blood, cultured in vitro, sampled before SARS-CoV-2 vaccination. The TCR comes from a human donor who had recovered from COVID-19.

The CDR3 DNA follows: TGCAGCGTTCGACGGGGGAACACCGGGGAGCTGTTTTTT. Amino acids: CSVRRGNTGELFF. The rearrangement joins TRBV29-1 to TRBJ2-2, with D perhaps matching TRBD2 (5 bases). In germline, CDR1 is SQVTM, CDR2 ANQGSEA. The CDR3 is made up of 13 amino acids. Trimming took 5 bases from V and 1 from J, leaving 8 bases between them.